The source of this T cell receptor beta chain is a study of shared clonotypes between healthy human individuals. Study-wide findings and caveats: Larger estimated richness was generally recorded for naive subsets relative to memory subsets.

The data were produced by immunoSEQ multiplex PCR, yet TCRdb's version contains in-frame clones alone and is incomplete. Among roughly 1.4 million clones listed, approximately 98.5% were seen once. As concerns this clone: Antigen: not known.

The V and J ends lost 1 base and 2 bases respectively, with 9 bases between them. The length of the CDR3 is 14 residues. Germline-derived CDR1 and CDR2 are MGHRA and YSYEKL. The V call is TRBV4-1, the J call TRBJ2-7; D possibly corresponds to TRBD1 (6 bases). This TCR came from a man younger than 45 in good health. Source material: naive CD4+ T cells sorted from blood. Subset described: CD45RA+ positively selected. DNA of the CDR3: TGCGCCAGCAGCCAAGGGACAGAAGCCTACGAGCAGTACTTC. Amino acids: CASSQGTEAYEQYF.